The 18 T cell receptor beta chains below were found in one sample sequenced in a study of radiotherapy plus CTLA-4 blockade in lung cancer. Clones were read by immunoSEQ multiplex PCR, and TCRdb kept only the in-frame ones, dropping some. The sample comprises 90,000 or so clones, roughly 80% of which are singletons, and 0.75% to 0.95% rests with the top ten. The sequenced sample was peripheral blood, obtained from a patient treated with radiotherapy plus ipilimumab. Receptors were obtained from a human donor with non-small cell lung cancer who had stable disease on radiotherapy plus ipilimumab.

The chain has TRBV5-4 and TRBJ2-6, with 9 bases lining up with TRBD1. Germline CDR1 reads SGHNT; CDR2 reads YYREEE (reference sequence). This CDR3 has 17 amino acids. J was trimmed by 5 bases and V by 4 bases; bases with no gene match: 10. CDR3 loop: CASSIPNRGLRANVLTF. CDR3 DNA: TGTGCCAGCAGCATTCCAAACAGGGGGCTAAGGGCCAACGTCCTGACTTTC. Full variable domain (missing parts from reference TRBV5-4 and TRBJ2-6): ETGVTQSPTHLIKTRGQQVTLRCSSQSGHNTVSWYQQALGQGPQFIFQYYREEENGRGNFPPRFSGLQFPNYSSELNVNALELDDSALYLCASSIPNRGLRANVLTFGAGSRLTVL.

This chain connects TRBV18 to TRBJ1-1, with no clear D. CDR1 and CDR2 from the germline V gene are KGHSH and LQKENI. With 8 bases removed from V and 0 bases from J, the gap between germline ends came to 10 bases. The CDR3 is made up of 13 amino acids. In DNA form, the CDR3 reads TGTGCCAGCATCCAGGTGCTGAACACTGAAGCTTTCTTT. It specifies CASIQVLNTEAFF.

This clone was seen a few times. The V call is TRBV7-9, the J call TRBJ1-2; D is perhaps TRBD1 (5 bases). This CDR3 comprises 16 residues. The V end lost 5 bases, the J end lost 4 bases, and 20 bases lay between the germline ends. Germline CDR1 reads SEHNR; CDR2 reads FQNEAQ (reference sequence). CDR3 sequence: CASSRQEWGNSYGYTF. Written as DNA, the CDR3 is TGTGCCAGCAGCCGCCAGGAGTGGGGGAATAGCTATGGCTACACCTTC.

CDR3 in amino acids: CASKVTQGINNSPLHF. The CDR3 DNA is TGTGCCAGCAAAGTTACGCAGGGGATAAATAATTCACCCCTCCACTTT. The genes are TRBV28 and TRBJ1-6; TRBD1 might be the D (6 bases). Germline lookup yields CDR1 MDHEN and CDR2 SYDVKM. Trimming pared 7 bases from V and 5 bases from J, leaving 18 bases between. The CDR3 is 16 residues long.

This chain links TRBV5-7 with TRBJ1-5, with 8 bases fitting TRBD1. TRBV5-7 is an ORF; its function is uncertain. The CDR3 totals 14 residues. V shed 4 bases, J shed 1 base, and the junction held 1 base outside the gene matches. The CDR3 DNA reads TGTGCCAGCAGCAGGACAGGGAGCAATCAGCCCCAGCATTTT. This codes for CASSRTGSNQPQHF.

The rearrangement uses TRBV9 and TRBJ2-7, with D possibly being TRBD2 (6 bases). CDR1 is SGDLS and CDR2 is YYNGEE in the germline V gene. The V end was cut by 0 bases, the J end by 3 bases, with 10 bases between. There are 14 residues in the CDR3. CDR3: CASSVATGDYEQYF. As DNA, the CDR3 is TGTGCCAGCAGCGTAGCTACGGGGGACTACGAGCAGTACTTC.

The rearrangement joins TRBV6-4 to TRBJ2-1; a weak D match, TRBD2 (5 bases). The germline gives CDR1 MRHNA, CDR2 SNTAGT. The V and J ends lost 8 bases and 8 bases respectively, with 10 bases between them. The CDR3 runs 11 residues. The CDR3 spells CASGLKDEQFF. The CDR3 bases are TGTGCCAGCGGACTTAAGGATGAGCAGTTCTTC.

The gene calls are TRBV15 and TRBJ2-1; 10 bases are shared with TRBD2. V was clipped by 0 bases and J by 6 bases; unmatched bases: 8. CDR1 is LNHNV, CDR2 YYDKDF, per germline (reference sequence). The CDR3 extends over 17 amino acids. This chain's CDR3 is CATSRDPGTSASNEQFF. For the CDR3, the DNA is TGTGCCACCAGCAGAGATCCTGGGACTAGCGCGTCCAATGAGCAGTTCTTC.

The V and J genes are TRBV14 and TRBJ2-1; maybe TRBD1 (5 bases). Germline V lookup: CDR1 SGHDN, CDR2 FVKESK. Trimming pared 0 bases from V and 6 bases from J, leaving 18 bases between. The CDR3 spans 17 residues. DNA for the CDR3: TGTGCCAGCAGCCAAGATCAGGGTATCGGTAGTTTCAATGAGCAGTTCTTC. Encoded protein: CASSQDQGIGSFNEQFF.

The chain couples TRBV30 to TRBJ1-6, with TRBD1 matching over 7 bases. V gave up 8 bases and J gave up 0 bases; unmatched junction bases: 7. Germline V gene data show CDR1 as GTSNPN and CDR2 as SVGIG (reference sequence). The CDR3 consists of 15 residues. CDR3 bases: TGTGCCGGTAGGACAGGAAGCTCCTATAATTCACCCCTCCACTTT. This encodes CAGRTGSSYNSPLHF.

The rearrangement joins TRBV5-4 to TRBJ1-4; D ambiguous. V was cut by 0 bases and J by 3 bases, with 3 bases left in between. In germline, CDR1 is SGHNT, CDR2 YYREEE (reference sequence). The CDR3 has 13 amino acids. Written as DNA, the CDR3 is TGTGCCAGCAGCTTGGGTGCTAATGAAAAACTGTTTTTT. Translating gives CASSLGANEKLFF. The full variable domain, completed using reference TRBV5-4 and TRBJ1-4, is ETGVTQSPTHLIKTRGQQVTLRCSSQSGHNTVSWYQQALGQGPQFIFQYYREEENGRGNFPPRFSGLQFPNYSSELNVNALELDDSALYLCASSLGANEKLFFGSGTQLSVL.

The chain links TRBV7-2 to TRBJ1-5; D remains ambiguous. The CDR3 covers 14 residues. From germline, CDR1 is SGHTA and CDR2 FQGNSA. The germline V and J ends were trimmed by 3 bases and 0 bases, with 6 bases remaining between them. The CDR3 is CASSFLSSNQPQHF. CDR3 bases: TGTGCCAGCAGCTTCCTGAGTAGCAATCAGCCCCAGCATTTT.

This chain uses TRBV5-1 with TRBJ1-6; 7 bases are shared with TRBD1. The CDR3 has 13 residues. Unmatched junction bases numbered 5, after V lost 8 bases and J lost 6 bases. Germline V gives CDR1 SGHRS, CDR2 YFSETQ. The CDR3 DNA reads as TGCGCCAGTTACCGGGACAGTAATTCACCCCTCCACTTT. Translating it yields CASYRDSNSPLHF.

Comments on this clone: Relative to the germline gene, one junction end is altered; a read error may explain this. The gene calls are TRBV29-1 and TRBJ2-5; the match to TRBD2 covers 11 bases. The CDR3 totals 15 residues. Germline lookup yields CDR1 SQVTM and CDR2 ANQGSEA. As DNA, the CDR3 is TGCAGCGTGGGGCCCATAGCGGGAGGGAGGGAGACCCGGTACTTC. As protein: CSVGPIAGGRETRYF.

V is TRBV28 and J is TRBJ1-5; D remains unclear. The CDR3 has 11 residues. Trimming cost V 5 bases and J 6 bases, with 5 bases left between them. CDR1 is MDHEN and CDR2 is SYDVKM in the germline V gene. CDR3 region: CASSVGQPQHF. The CDR3 DNA follows: TGTGCCAGCAGTGTAGGTCAGCCCCAGCATTTT. The complete variable domain, with remaining parts taken from reference TRBV28 and TRBJ1-5, reads DVKVTQSSRYLVKRTGEKVFLECVQDMDHENMFWYRQDPGLGLRLIYFSYDVKMKEKGDIPEGYSVSREKKERFSLILESASTNQTSMYLCASSVGQPQHFGDGTRLSIL.

This clone was seen only once. The identical CDR3 is also encoded by other nucleotide sequences in the sample. J is TRBJ1-5 and V is TRBV2, with D maybe TRBD1 (6 bases). CDR3 length: 15 residues. From germline, CDR1 is SNHLY and CDR2 FYNNEI. Trimming removed 8 bases from V and 6 bases from J, with 20 bases in between. CDR3 loop: CASVGGTARGQPQHF. The DNA of the CDR3 is TGTGCCAGCGTAGGGGGGACGGCGAGGGGTCAGCCCCAGCATTTT.

The V call is TRBV5-4, the J call TRBJ2-5, with D perhaps being TRBD1 or TRBD2 (5 bases each). Germline V gene sequence: CDR1 SGHNT, CDR2 YYREEE (reference sequence). Trimming shortened V by 7 bases and J by 2 bases, and 15 bases separated the two germline ends. CDR3 length equals 14 residues. Here the CDR3 DNA reads TGTGCCAGCCGGCCACCGGGACGACAAGAGACCCAGTACTTC. It codes for CASRPPGRQETQYF.

The chain couples TRBV28 to TRBJ1-6, with D maybe TRBD1 (6 bases). CDR1 is MDHEN and CDR2 is SYDVKM in the germline V gene. The CDR3 length is 14 residues. V was trimmed by 5 bases and J by 13 bases, leaving 18 bases between them. Here the CDR3 reads CASSIPRTGKPLHF. In nucleotides, the CDR3 is TGTGCCAGCAGTATCCCTCGTACAGGGAAGCCCCTCCACTTT.